Presented here are 20 T cell receptor beta chains from one specimen sequenced in a study of CD8 T cells in ankylosing spondylitis. General observations from the study: Made up of eight highly homologous variants, a TCR beta motif appeared characteristic of ankylosing spondylitis blood.

Which antigens these TCRs recognize remains unknown. A single record per CDR3 protein comes from TCRdb applying MiXCR to the 5' RACE reads. The sample holds over 700,000 distinct CDR3 sequences; around 17% are singletons and the top ten take roughly a fifth. Sequenced input: blood, either unsorted or a sorted T cell fraction (not recorded which). The receptors were sampled from a male donor with ankylosing spondylitis.

The chain is built from TRBV2 and TRBJ2-7; 7 bases are a match to TRBD1. The V gene end was trimmed by 5 bases and the J gene end by 6 bases; junction bases not matched to a gene: 10. Germline V gives CDR1 SNHLY, CDR2 FYNNEI. This CDR3 is 14 amino acids long. CDR3 bases: TGTGCCAGCAGTACAGGGGACATGGAAACCGAGCAGTACTTC. Translated, it gives CASSTGDMETEQYF.

This clonotype was picked up many times. This chain connects TRBV7-6 to TRBJ1-3; no clear D. Germline V CDR1 and CDR2: SGHVS, FNYEAQ. The CDR3 runs 15 residues. V was clipped by 1 base and J by 0 bases, with 7 bases between them. The CDR3 is CASSLEQSSGNTIYF. The CDR3 region has the DNA TGTGCCAGCAGCTTAGAACAGAGCTCTGGAAACACCATATATTTT.

This clonotype was counted between two and nine times. The chain has TRBV27 and TRBJ2-1, with 10 bases that match TRBD1. With 4 bases clipped from V and 8 bases from J, the junction kept 5 bases outside the gene matches. CDR1 is MNHEY, CDR2 SMNVEV, per germline (reference sequence). The CDR3 spans 14 residues. The CDR3 region is CASSWTGGGDEQFF. The CDR3 DNA reads TGTGCCAGCAGTTGGACAGGGGGTGGGGATGAGCAGTTCTTC.

This sequence joins TRBV7-8 and TRBJ1-5; TRBD1 is a possible D gene (5 bases). Germline CDR1 is SGHVS and CDR2 is FQNEAQ. This CDR3 region has 17 residues. Trimming pared 1 base from V and 6 bases from J, leaving 19 bases between. CDR3 nucleotides: TGTGCCAGCAGCTTAGTCGGGGGGGACCTCGGGGGTCAGCCCCAGCATTTT. Its protein is CASSLVGGDLGGQPQHF.

The CDR3 sequence: CATSRKRTSGSLMYEQFF. The DNA of the CDR3 is TGTGCCACCAGCCGCAAAAGGACTAGCGGGAGCCTTATGTATGAGCAGTTCTTC. The chain joins TRBV15 to TRBJ2-1, with 13 bases lining up with TRBD2. Germline V gives CDR1 LNHNV, CDR2 YYDKDF (reference sequence). The CDR3 runs to 18 residues. The junction had 15 bases not matched to a gene; V was cut back by 5 bases and J by 8 bases.

The V call is TRBV6-2 or TRBV6-3, the J call TRBJ1-2; D may be TRBD1 (5 bases). V lost 2 bases and J 4 bases, leaving 14 bases between the germline ends. The germline CDR1 and CDR2 sequences are MNHEY and SVGEGT. The CDR3 runs to 15 residues. This CDR3 reads CASSYPAGTTYGYTF. The CDR3 nucleotides are TGTGCCAGCAGTTACCCCGCCGGGACTACCTATGGCTACACCTTC.

This clonotype was counted only a few times. The chain couples TRBV2 to TRBJ2-1; maybe TRBD2 (5 bases). Germline CDR1 is SNHLY and CDR2 is FYNNEI. This CDR3 region has 11 residues. V lost 7 bases and J 9 bases, leaving 10 bases between the germline ends. This CDR3 reads CASTPRGEQFF. The CDR3 DNA reads as TGTGCCAGCACCCCCCGGGGTGAGCAGTTCTTC.

The chain employs TRBV7-3 and TRBJ2-3; 7 nucleotides line up with TRBD2. Germline CDR1 is SGHTA and CDR2 is FQGTGA. CDR3 length: 17 amino acids. The ends lost 0 bases at V and 0 bases at J; junction bases unmatched: 6. In DNA form, the CDR3 reads TGTGCCAGCAGCTTAACGGGGGGGGACCCGAGCACAGATACGCAGTATTTT. As protein: CASSLTGGDPSTDTQYF.

The genes are TRBV19 and TRBJ2-1; possibly TRBD1 for D (6 bases). CDR3 length: 14 amino acids. Trimming shortened V by 9 bases and J by 6 bases, and 18 bases separated the two germline ends. CDR1 is LNHDA and CDR2 is SQIVND in the germline V gene (reference sequence). CDR3 sequence reads: CASSSGVLGNEQFF. DNA for the CDR3: TGTGCCAGCTCGTCAGGGGTTCTGGGCAATGAGCAGTTCTTC.

Written as DNA, the CDR3 is TGCGCCAGCAGCTCCGACCCCGGGGGGGCGACTGAAGCTTTCTTT. Its translation: CASSSDPGGATEAFF. The chain joins TRBV5-1 to TRBJ1-1; perhaps TRBD1 as D (6 bases). The CDR3 is 15 amino acids. In germline, CDR1 is SGHRS, CDR2 YFSETQ. Trimming left V 3 bases short and J 5 bases short, with 17 bases between. Filled out from reference TRBV5-1 and TRBJ1-1, the complete variable domain reads KAGVTQTPRYLIKTRGQQVTLSCSPISGHRSVSWYQQTPGQGLQFLFEYFSETQRNKGNFPGRFSGRQFSNSRSEMNVSTLELGDSALYLCASSSDPGGATEAFFGQGTRLTVV.

This clonotype occurred many times. V is TRBV6-1 and J is TRBJ1-2; 7 bases are a match to TRBD1. From germline, CDR1 is MNHNS and CDR2 SASEGT. This CDR3 has 15 residues. V shed 7 bases and J 4 bases; nucleotides not matched to a gene: 12. The CDR3: CASNKARGLSYGYTF. The CDR3 DNA reads TGTGCCAGCAACAAGGCGAGGGGGCTAAGCTATGGCTACACCTTC.

This clonotype was seen at least ten times. The CDR3 is CASSLRGAYEQYF. The CDR3 DNA is TGTGCCAGCAGTCTTCGAGGGGCCTACGAGCAGTACTTC. This chain links TRBV27 with TRBJ2-7, with D perhaps TRBD1 or TRBD2 (5 bases each). Germline CDR1 MNHEY, CDR2 SMNVEV (reference sequence). Between the trimmed V and J ends, which lost 5 bases and 2 bases, there was a span of 10 bases. This CDR3 has 13 amino acids.

This clonotype occurred once. The chain is built from TRBV6-1 and TRBJ1-5, with TRBD1 as a possible D gene (5 bases). Germline CDR1 MNHNS, CDR2 SASEGT. The CDR3 has 17 residues. Trimming removed 1 base from V and 2 bases from J, with 15 bases in between. The CDR3 DNA reads as TGTGCCAGCAGTGAAGTGGGGTGGCAGGGTGGCAATCAGCCCCAGCATTTT. It is translated as CASSEVGWQGGNQPQHF.

This clonotype was seen only a few times. This sequence joins TRBV12-3 or TRBV12-4 and TRBJ2-1; 11 nucleotides line up with TRBD1. Trimming at V came to 6 bases and at J to 7 bases, leaving 5 bases not matched to a gene. The CDR3 sequence is 14 residues long. CDR3 sequence: CASRPGQGANEQFF. The DNA for the CDR3 is TGTGCCAGCAGACCAGGACAGGGGGCGAATGAGCAGTTCTTC.

The genes are TRBV15 and TRBJ1-1; 7 positions agree with TRBD1. CDR1 and CDR2 (germline): LNHNV, YYDKDF (reference sequence). Germline trimming cut 0 bases from V and 0 bases from J; bases unmatched to any gene: 7. CDR3 length: 17 residues. CDR3 sequence: CATSRDPKGQLNTEAFF. The CDR3 DNA reads TGTGCCACCAGCAGAGATCCCAAGGGACAGTTGAACACTGAAGCTTTCTTT.

This clonotype was seen a handful of times. The chain combines TRBV7-3 with TRBJ2-2; D is undetermined. Per the germline V gene, CDR1 is SGHTA and CDR2 is FQGTGA. Trimming took 1 base from V and 6 from J, leaving 6 bases between them. This CDR3 has 13 residues. This CDR3 reads CASSLSRAGELFF. The DNA for the CDR3 is TGTGCCAGCAGCTTAAGTCGCGCCGGGGAGCTGTTTTTT.

V usage is TRBV19 and J usage is TRBJ2-4; D is ambiguous. The CDR3 contains 15 residues. Between the trimmed V and J ends, which lost 5 bases and 0 bases, there was a span of 11 bases. CDR1 and CDR2 (germline): LNHDA, SQIVND (reference sequence). The CDR3 DNA reads as TGTGCCAGTAGTTCTGACCAGAAAGCCAAAAACATTCAGTACTTC. Translating gives CASSSDQKAKNIQYF.

This clonotype has more than one count but fewer than ten. The rearrangement joins TRBV29-1 to TRBJ1-3; D is ambiguous. The CDR3 runs to 13 residues. Germline V gene data show CDR1 as SQVTM and CDR2 as ANQGSEA. The V gene lost 4 bases and the J gene lost 1 base, with 8 bases spanning the gap. This CDR3 reads CSVVLRSGNTIYF. Here the CDR3 DNA reads TGCAGCGTTGTGCTCAGATCTGGAAACACCATATATTTT.

The chain combines TRBV4-2 with TRBJ2-7; 7 nucleotides agree with TRBD2. Germline loops: CDR1 LGHNA, CDR2 YNFKEQ. The CDR3 is made up of 15 amino acids. V lost 5 bases, J lost 4 bases, and 11 bases stayed unmatched. The DNA of the CDR3 is TGTGCCAGCAGCGGGCCCCCTAGCGGTACTTACGAGCAGTACTTC. It encodes CASSGPPSGTYEQYF.

The rearrangement uses TRBV12-3 or TRBV12-4 and TRBJ1-1; 7 bases align to TRBD1. CDR3 length: 14 amino acids. Losses at the gene ends were 3 bases for V and 5 bases for J; bases not matched to a gene: 6. CDR3 DNA: TGTGCCAGCAGTTTTGGGGGCAGGGGGACTGAAGCTTTCTTT. Amino acids: CASSFGGRGTEAFF.